This record covers a single T cell receptor (beta chain). What it binds is unknown. The germline gives CDR1 MNHNS, CDR2 SASEGT. Unmatched junction bases numbered 10, after V lost 8 bases and J lost 7 bases. The length of the CDR3 is 13 residues. The source of the sample is a study of cytomegalovirus exposure and HLA in healthy donors. Study-wide results and limits: As confirmed in vitro, a few CMV-associated chains were specific for CMV antigens. Per published reports, the classifier diagnosed cytomegalovirus status with high specificity and sensitivity. Some TCR beta chains (164 of them) were listed as cytomegalovirus-associated.

This table comes from immunoSEQ multiplex PCR, and its TCRdb copy is limited to in-frame clones, with some not included. Of fewer than 200,000 clones in the sample, 85% are singletons; the top ten hold approximately 15%. Sample: PBMCs. This chain joins TRBV6-1 and TRBJ1-1, with 7 bases identical to TRBD1. This receptor was taken from a man aged 18 to 29 in good health and CMV-seropositive. The CDR3 protein is CASVEGTAIEAFF. The CDR3, as DNA: TGTGCCAGCGTGGAGGGGACAGCCATTGAAGCTTTCTTT.